The entry below gives a single TCR beta chain sequence along with its context. Its cognate antigen has yet to be identified. No base qualities exist here, and no much larger clone lies one base off it. This sample is part of a study of blood T cell repertoires in COVID-19 (dated by TCRdb to 2018 to 2021). General notes on the study: Collaborator samples came from the United States, Italy and Spain and covered acute and convalescent phases of COVID-19. A de-identified subject ID, COVID-19 status, age in years and sex were almost always included in the sample metadata. A freely available public database, intended as a resource for researchers studying the immune response to SARS-CoV-2, is where the repertoires were released. Samples came from the ongoing ImmuneRACE study (first 160 participants) plus 1,254 subjects from 6 global collaborators. The dataset comprised deeply sampled blood TCRbeta repertoires from subjects exposed to, actively infected with, or recovered from COVID-19. Where available, HLA class I and class II types were obtained from metadata supplied by the sample provider rather than from assay-based typing. The material from the prospective study consisted of cDNA or gDNA derived from T cells, B-cell-depleted T cells, or PBMCs.

Study-wide findings and limitations: The quantity of clinical and demographic metadata differed by source and by participant and was supplied without curation.

Collaborating institutions collected whole blood in K2EDTA tubes following their own protocols. For TCRbeta analysis, collaborators shipped samples as frozen whole blood, isolated PBMCs, or DNA extracted from either of those sample types. The germline V gene gives CDR1 as SGHRS and CDR2 as YFSETQ. Inclusive of the bounding cysteine and phenylalanine, the CDR3 is 15 residues long. Only CDR3 DNA remains: 45 bases, in frame from the first base. V gives up 6 bases and J gives up 1 base, and the segment between their germline ends measures 16 bases. TCRbeta CDR3 regions were amplified from genomic DNA using the immunoSEQ Assay, a bias-controlled multiplex PCR. As for the authors' bioinformatics: The number of nucleated cells in each sample was estimated by amplification of reference gene primers within the assay. To quantify the absolute abundance of each unique TCRbeta CDR3 rearrangement, sequence reads were collapsed and filtered. For each sample, productive Simpson clonality was calculated as the square root of Simpson's diversity index over productive rearrangements. TCRdb stores this immuneACCESS table with in-frame sequences only. Part of the clones is absent; in the studies checked, under half of the shortfall reflects unresolved V genes, and no reason is known for the rest. V, J and clone size are taken as reported in that table, and D and trimming were inferred from the DNA itself. Recorded for this sample are tens of thousands of clones; about 93% of them occurred a single time. The ten largest clones capture over 13% of the sample.

Sequences were obtained from peripheral blood. The TCR originated in a human donor with active COVID-19. The donor label of this sample is uncertain. In this chain, TRBV5-1 is recombined with TRBJ1-1; the D gene remains uncertain. Here is the DNA: TGCGCCAGCACGTTCTCGAGGGTTGGGAACACTGAAGCTTTCTTT. It specifies CASTFSRVGNTEAFF.